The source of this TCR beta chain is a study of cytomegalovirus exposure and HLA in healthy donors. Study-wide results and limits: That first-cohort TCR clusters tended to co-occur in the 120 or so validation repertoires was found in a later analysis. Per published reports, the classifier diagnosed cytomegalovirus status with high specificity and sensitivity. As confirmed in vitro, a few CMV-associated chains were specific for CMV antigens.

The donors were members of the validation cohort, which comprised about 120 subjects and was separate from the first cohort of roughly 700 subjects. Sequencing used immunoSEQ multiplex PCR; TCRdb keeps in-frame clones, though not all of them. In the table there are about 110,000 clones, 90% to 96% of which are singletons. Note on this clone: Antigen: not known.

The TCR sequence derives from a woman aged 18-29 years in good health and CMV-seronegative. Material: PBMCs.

The CDR3 sequence: CASSLKGAQTEAFF. CDR3 nucleotides: TGTGCCAGCTCACTAAAGGGGGCGCAGACTGAAGCTTTCTTT. The rearrangement uses TRBV18 and TRBJ1-1, with 7 bases lining up with TRBD1. The germline CDR1 and CDR2 sequences are KGHSH and LQKENI. The J segment lost 5 bases and the V segment lost 4 bases, leaving 7 bases of the junction unmatched. The CDR3 length is 14 residues.